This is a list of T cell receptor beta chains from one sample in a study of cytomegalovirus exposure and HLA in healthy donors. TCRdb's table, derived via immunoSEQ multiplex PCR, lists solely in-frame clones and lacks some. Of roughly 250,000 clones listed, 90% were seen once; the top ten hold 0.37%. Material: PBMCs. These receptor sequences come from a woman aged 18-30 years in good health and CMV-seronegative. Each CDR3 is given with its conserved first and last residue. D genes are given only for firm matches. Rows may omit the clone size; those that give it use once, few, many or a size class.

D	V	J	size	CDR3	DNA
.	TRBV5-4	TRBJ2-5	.	CASSLIEGGQETQYF	TGTGCCAGCAGCTTAATCGAGGGGGGGCAAGAGACCCAGTACTTC
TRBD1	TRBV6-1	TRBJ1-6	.	CASSGTGGNSPLHF	TGTGCCAGCAGTGGGACAGGGGGGAATTCACCCCTCCACTTT
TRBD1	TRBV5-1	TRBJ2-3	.	CASSPVPGQGADTQYF	TGCGCCAGCAGCCCAGTCCCGGGACAGGGGGCAGATACGCAGTATTTT
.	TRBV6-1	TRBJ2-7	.	CASRGGTGVWEQYF	TGTGCCAGCAGGGGAGGGACAGGAGTTTGGGAGCAGTACTTC
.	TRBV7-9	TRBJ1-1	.	CASSLGQGGRTEAFF	TGTGCCAGCAGCCTCGGCCAGGGAGGTAGGACTGAAGCTTTCTTT
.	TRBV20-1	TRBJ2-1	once	CSAGDEQFF	TGCAGTGCAGGAGATGAGCAGTTCTTC
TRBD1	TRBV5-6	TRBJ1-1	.	CASSVLGTGGKDTEAFF	TGTGCCAGCAGCGTACTGGGGACAGGGGGCAAGGACACTGAAGCTTTCTTT
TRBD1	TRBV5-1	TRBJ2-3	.	CASSEGQNTDTQYF	TGCGCCAGCAGCGAGGGACAGAACACAGATACGCAGTATTTT
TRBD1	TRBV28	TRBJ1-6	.	CASVPGDRVNSPLHF	TGTGCCAGCGTCCCTGGGGACAGGGTGAATTCACCCCTCCACTTT
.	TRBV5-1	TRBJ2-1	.	CASSLAGLRLGGRNEQFF	TGCGCCAGCAGCTTGGCAGGTTTGCGGCTAGGAGGTAGGAATGAGCAGTTCTTC
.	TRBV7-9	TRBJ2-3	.	CASSLLSGISTDTQYF	TGTGCCAGCAGCTTATTATCAGGGATCAGCACAGATACGCAGTATTTT
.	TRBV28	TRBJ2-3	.	CASSFGEGDTQYF	TGTGCCAGCAGTTTCGGGGAAGGAGATACGCAGTATTTT
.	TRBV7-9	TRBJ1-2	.	CASSLATKHGYTF	TGTGCCAGCAGCTTAGCGACAAAGCATGGCTACACCTTC
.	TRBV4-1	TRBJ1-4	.	CASSQDRAARGEKLFF	TGCGCCAGCAGCCAAGATCGCGCAGCTCGGGGTGAAAAACTGTTTTTT
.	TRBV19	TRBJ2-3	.	CASSINTRTDTQYF	TGTGCCAGTAGTATTAACACCCGCACAGATACGCAGTATTTT
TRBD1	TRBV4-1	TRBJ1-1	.	CASSRTGAEAFF	TGCGCCAGCAGCCGGACAGGGGCTGAAGCTTTCTTT
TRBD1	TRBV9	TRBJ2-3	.	CASSGFGERGRNTQYF	TGTGCCAGCAGCGGATTTGGGGAAAGGGGGCGGAATACGCAGTATTTT
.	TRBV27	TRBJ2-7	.	CASSWGTSYEQYF	TGTGCCAGCAGTTGGGGGACTTCCTACGAGCAGTACTTC
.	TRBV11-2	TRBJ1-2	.	CASSLAAGGGYGYTF	TGTGCCAGCAGCTTAGCCGCGGGGGGCGGCTATGGCTACACCTTC
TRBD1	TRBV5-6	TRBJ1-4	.	CASSLSRDRGSEKLFF	TGTGCCAGCAGCTTGTCCCGGGACAGGGGGAGTGAAAAACTGTTTTTT
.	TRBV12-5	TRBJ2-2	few	CASVFTGELFF	TGTGCTAGTGTATTCACCGGGGAGCTGTTTTTT
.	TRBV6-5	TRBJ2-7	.	CASSYSVSEQYF	TGTGCCAGCAGTTACTCCGTTAGCGAGCAGTACTTC
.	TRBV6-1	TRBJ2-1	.	CASSEEWGGPYNEQFF	TGTGCCAGCAGTGAAGAGTGGGGGGGCCCCTACAATGAGCAGTTCTTC
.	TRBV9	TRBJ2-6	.	CASSAGSPGANVLTF	TGTGCCAGCAGCGCGGGAAGCCCCGGGGCCAACGTCCTGACTTTC
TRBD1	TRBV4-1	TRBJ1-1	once	CASRIGTGISEAFF	TGCGCCAGCAGGATCGGGACAGGGATTAGTGAAGCTTTCTTT
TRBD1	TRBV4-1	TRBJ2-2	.	CASSGPGTENTGELFF	TGCGCCAGCAGCGGACCCGGGACAGAGAACACCGGGGAGCTGTTTTTT
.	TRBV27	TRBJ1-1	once	CASSFGTLNTEAFF	TGTGCCAGCAGTTTCGGGACATTGAACACTGAAGCTTTCTTT
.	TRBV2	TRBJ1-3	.	CASGQGLIQGNTIYF	TGTGCCAGCGGGCAAGGTCTTATCCAGGGAAACACCATATATTTT
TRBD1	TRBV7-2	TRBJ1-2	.	CASSLGPGQGHGYTF	TGTGCCAGCAGCTTAGGCCCGGGACAGGGGCATGGCTACACCTTC
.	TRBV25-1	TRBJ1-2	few	CASSGDNYGYTF	TGTGCCAGCAGTGGAGATAATTATGGCTACACCTTC
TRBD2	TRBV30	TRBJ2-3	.	CAWSVHSGGPTDTQYF	TGTGCCTGGAGTGTACACAGCGGGGGCCCCACAGATACGCAGTATTTT
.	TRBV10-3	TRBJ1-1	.	CAISEREIGGSEAFF	TGTGCCATCAGTGAGCGGGAAATTGGAGGGAGTGAAGCTTTCTTT
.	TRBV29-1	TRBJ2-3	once	CSVAGQSRTDTQYF	TGCAGCGTCGCTGGACAGTCGCGCACAGATACGCAGTATTTT
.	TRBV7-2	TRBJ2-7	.	CASSLVSQGYEQYF	TGTGCCAGCAGCTTAGTCTCCCAGGGGTACGAGCAGTACTTC
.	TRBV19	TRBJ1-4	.	CASTGVPNEKLFF	TGTGCCAGTACAGGGGTCCCTAATGAAAAACTGTTTTTT
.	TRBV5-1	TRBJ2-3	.	CASSPRWVGTDTQYF	TGCGCCAGCAGCCCGAGGTGGGTCGGCACAGATACGCAGTATTTT
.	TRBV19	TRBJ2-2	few	CATDRTNTGELFF	TGTGCCACCGACAGGACGAACACCGGGGAGCTGTTTTTT
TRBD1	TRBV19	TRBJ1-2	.	CASTRQGSYGYTF	TGTGCCAGTACGAGACAGGGGAGCTATGGCTACACCTTC
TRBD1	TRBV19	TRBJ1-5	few	CASDRATNQPQHF	TGTGCCTCCGACAGGGCAACCAATCAGCCCCAGCATTTT
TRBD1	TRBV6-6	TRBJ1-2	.	CASSPDRVHGYTF	TGTGCCAGCAGTCCCGACAGGGTTCATGGCTACACCTTC
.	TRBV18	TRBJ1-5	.	CASSIQGNQPQHF	TGTGCCAGCTCAATACAGGGAAATCAGCCCCAGCATTTT
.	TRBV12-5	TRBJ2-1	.	CASGQGFNTYNEQFF	TGTGCTAGTGGTCAGGGGTTTAACACCTACAATGAGCAGTTCTTC
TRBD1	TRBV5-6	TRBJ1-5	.	CASSLGGGIQPQHF	TGTGCCAGCAGCTTGGGAGGGGGCATTCAGCCCCAGCATTTT
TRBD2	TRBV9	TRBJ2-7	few	CASSVGSGGYEQYF	TGTGCCAGCAGCGTTGGTAGCGGGGGCTACGAGCAGTACTTC
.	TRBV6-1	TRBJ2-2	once	CASSPRQTRTGELFF	TGTGCCAGCAGTCCCCGACAGACCCGAACCGGGGAGCTGTTTTTT
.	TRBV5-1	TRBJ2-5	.	CASAQQVQETQYF	TGCGCCAGCGCCCAACAGGTCCAAGAGACCCAGTACTTC
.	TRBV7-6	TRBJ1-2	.	CASSLGNQGGDYGYTF	TGTGCCAGCAGCTTAGGCAACCAGGGAGGAGACTATGGCTACACCTTC
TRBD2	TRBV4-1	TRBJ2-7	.	CASSQLGLGKDEQYF	TGCGCCAGCAGCCAACTGGGACTAGGAAAGGACGAGCAGTACTTC
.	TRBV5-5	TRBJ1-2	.	CASSLITGNYGYTF	TGTGCCAGCAGCCTCATAACAGGGAACTATGGCTACACCTTC